This T cell receptor beta chain was profiled in a study of OX40 agonist ivuxolimab in advanced cancers. Background on the study: Every 2 weeks, patients got intravenous ivuxolimab at one of six dose levels (0.01-10 mg/kg).

V lost 3 bases to trimming and J lost 6 bases; unmatched junction nucleotides: 4. The V gene's germline CDR1 is KGHSH and CDR2 LQKENI. The CDR3 is made up of 14 amino acids. Sequenced by immunoSEQ multiplex PCR; TCRdb stores in-frame clones only, minus some. In the table there are some 64,000 clones, roughly 87% of which are singletons. Here the sequenced sample was CD4+ or CD8+ T cells sorted from blood, taken in a trial of the OX40 agonist ivuxolimab. This clonotype was obtained from an adult with an advanced solid tumor such as melanoma, head and neck, liver or kidney cancer. The V and J genes are TRBV18 and TRBJ2-1, with 8 bases matching TRBD1. CDR3 nucleotide sequence: TGTGCCAGCTCACCCGGACAGGGAATCAATGAGCAGTTCTTC. Amino acids: CASSPGQGINEQFF. The complete variable domain, with remaining parts taken from reference TRBV18 and TRBJ2-1, reads NAGVMQNPRHLVRRRGQEARLRCSPMKGHSHVYWYRQLPEEGLKFMVYLQKENIIDESGMPKERFSAEFPKEGPSILRIQQVVRGDSAAYFCASSPGQGINEQFFGPGTRLTVL.